The 27 T cell receptor beta chains listed next were all sequenced from one sample in a study of shared clonotypes between healthy human individuals. Generated by immunoSEQ multiplex PCR, the TCRdb table keeps only in-frame clones and is missing some. This table holds approximately 640,000 clones, less than 95% found once. Sample: memory CD8+ T cells from PBMCs. Described subset: CD45RO+ cells pooled with CCR7-negative TemRA cells. The origin of the receptors is a man aged 18 to 30 in good health. Some clones in this sample may be carry-over from other donors' samples.

The chain uses TRBV25-1 and TRBJ1-2; D remains unclear. The CDR3 has 15 amino acids. Germline CDR1 MGHDK, CDR2 SYGVNS. V lost 6 bases and J 3 bases, leaving 17 bases between the germline ends. In DNA form, the CDR3 reads TGTGCCAGCAGCGGACCCCGCGGAACAGACTATGGCTACACCTTC. It specifies CASSGPRGTDYGYTF.

The CDR3 bases are TGTGCCAGCAGCGCAGGGGTTCCTGAAGCTTTCTTT. This gives the protein CASSAGVPEAFF. This chain connects TRBV5-6 to TRBJ1-1; TRBD1 might be the D (6 bases). The CDR3 is 12 residues long. Germline V gives CDR1 SGHDT, CDR2 YYEEEE. Trimming shortened V by 4 bases and J by 6 bases, and 10 bases separated the two germline ends.

This clone was observed many times. The J gene is TRBJ1-5, the V gene TRBV15, with unresolved D. Trimming removed 0 bases at V and 1 base at J, with 13 bases between. Germline V gives CDR1 LNHNV, CDR2 YYDKDF (reference sequence). CDR3 length: 17 residues. CDR3 nucleotides: TGTGCCACCAGCAGAGACCCCGCCGGGGTGAGCAATCAGCCCCAGCATTTT. It codes for CATSRDPAGVSNQPQHF.

The chain combines TRBV5-1 with TRBJ1-1, with TRBD1 as a possible D gene (6 bases). Germline CDR1 is SGHRS and CDR2 is YFSETQ. The CDR3 totals 15 residues. Trimming removed 1 base from V and 2 bases from J, with 12 bases in between. The CDR3 here is CASSLKGHPNTEAFF. The CDR3 region has the DNA TGCGCCAGCAGCTTGAAGGGACACCCTAACACTGAAGCTTTCTTT.

This clone was recorded at least ten times. The chain uses TRBV7-9 and TRBJ2-7; D gene uncertain. The CDR3 is 12 amino acids. V gave up 1 base and J gave up 5 bases, with 6 bases separating them. Germline loops: CDR1 SEHNR, CDR2 FQNEAQ (reference sequence). CDR3 nucleotide sequence: TGTGCCAGCAGCTTAGGCCCTGACGAGCAGTACTTC. It specifies CASSLGPDEQYF.

The rearrangement joins TRBV4-2 to TRBJ2-7; D tentatively fits TRBD1 or TRBD2 (5 bases each). The germline V gene encodes CDR1 LGHNA and CDR2 YNFKEQ. The CDR3 is made up of 15 amino acids. Trimming removed 1 base at V and 6 bases at J, with 16 bases between. CDR3 loop: CASSQAQGTRREQYF. The DNA for the CDR3 is TGTGCCAGCAGCCAAGCGCAGGGTACTAGGCGCGAGCAGTACTTC.

The chain employs TRBV14 and TRBJ2-3; perhaps D is TRBD1 or TRBD2 (5 bases each). CDR3 size: 13 residues. The germline V gene encodes CDR1 SGHDN and CDR2 FVKESK. Trimming left V 4 bases short and J 4 bases short, with 9 bases between. CDR3 in amino acids: CASSRGIPDTQYF. The CDR3 DNA sequence: TGTGCCAGCAGCCGGGGGATTCCAGATACGCAGTATTTT.

The chain combines TRBV10-3 with TRBJ2-1, with a tentative D call TRBD2 (6 bases). This CDR3 is 12 amino acids long. Germline V CDR1 and CDR2: ENHRY, SYGVKD. The V and J ends lost 6 bases and 10 bases respectively, with 13 bases between them. DNA of the CDR3: TGTGCCATCAGACGGGACTCTCAGGAGCAGTTCTTC. This translates into CAIRRDSQEQFF.

This clone has just one count. J is TRBJ2-5 and V is TRBV29-1, with D tentatively TRBD1 (7 bases). Germline V CDR1 and CDR2: SQVTM, ANQGSEA. The CDR3 consists of 15 residues. V was cut by 4 bases and J by 5 bases, with 20 bases left in between. CDR3 DNA sequence: TGCAGCGTTGGGCGGGACAGTTGGTACGTGGAGACCCAGTACTTC. As protein: CSVGRDSWYVETQYF.

The chain combines TRBV11-2 with TRBJ2-7; D is ambiguous. V was clipped by 3 bases and J by 4 bases, with 13 bases between them. This CDR3 has 14 residues. Germline CDR1 reads SGHAT; CDR2 reads FQNNGV. The CDR3 coding sequence is TGTGCCAGCAGCTTTTTTTCGCGGCGGTACGAGCAGTACTTC. Translation: CASSFFSRRYEQYF.

The CDR3, as DNA: TGTGCCAGCAGCTTAGCGAATTTAAGGGGAATAAGGCGGACAGATACGCAGTATTTT. Translation gives CASSLANLRGIRRTDTQYF. The rearrangement uses TRBV7-8 and TRBJ2-3; D may be TRBD1 (5 bases). The CDR3 has 19 amino acids. Germline V gene data show CDR1 as SGHVS and CDR2 as FQNEAQ. V was shortened by 0 bases and J by 3 bases, with 22 bases between the two germline ends.

The chain couples TRBV7-9 to TRBJ2-1, with 11 bases identical to TRBD1. Germline CDR1 reads SEHNR; CDR2 reads FQNEAQ (reference sequence). The V gene end was trimmed by 6 bases and the J gene end by 8 bases; junction bases not matched to a gene: 6. CDR3 size: 14 residues. The CDR3 sequence: CASRGQGGLDEQFF. The CDR3 DNA is TGTGCCAGCAGGGGACAGGGGGGCTTAGATGAGCAGTTCTTC.

A note on this clone: The sample carries other DNA sequences with the same CDR3. This chain joins TRBV11-2 and TRBJ1-4; TRBD1 agrees at 11 bases. CDR1 and CDR2 (germline): SGHAT, FQNNGV. The CDR3 spans 13 residues. V gave up 8 bases and J gave up 5 bases; unmatched junction bases: 1. The CDR3: CASRDRGNEKLFF. CDR3 bases: TGTGCCAGCCGGGACAGGGGGAATGAAAAACTGTTTTTT.

V usage is TRBV2 and J usage is TRBJ2-4, with D perhaps TRBD1 (6 bases). The CDR3 runs 16 residues. Deletions cut 3 bases from V and 2 bases from J, with 14 bases between. Germline-derived CDR1 and CDR2 are SNHLY and FYNNEI. CDR3 loop: CASSDRGLRSKNIQYF. DNA for the CDR3: TGTGCCAGCAGTGACAGGGGCCTACGATCCAAAAACATTCAGTACTTC.

V gene TRBV9 combines with J gene TRBJ1-1; weak D call: TRBD1 (6 bases). V was cut by 3 bases and J by 0 bases, with 12 bases left in between. The CDR3 is 15 amino acids. The germline V gene encodes CDR1 SGDLS and CDR2 YYNGEE. CDR3 protein: CASSGNREMNTEAFF. As DNA, the CDR3 is TGTGCCAGCAGCGGGAACAGGGAAATGAACACTGAAGCTTTCTTT.

Comments on this clone: With a much larger clone just one base away, this may be a read error. The identical CDR3 is also encoded by other nucleotide sequences in the sample. This chain links TRBV5-4 with TRBJ2-7; no reliable D call. Germline CDR1 is SGHNT and CDR2 is YYREEE (reference sequence). This CDR3 comprises 12 residues. Trimming removed 0 bases from V and 2 bases from J, with 3 bases in between. The CDR3 coding sequence is TGTGCCAGCAGCTTGGGAGCCTACGAGCAGTACTTC. Translated, it gives CASSLGAYEQYF. Full variable domain (rest looked up from reference TRBV5-4 and TRBJ2-7): ETGVTQSPTHLIKTRGQQVTLRCSSQSGHNTVSWYQQALGQGPQFIFQYYREEENGRGNFPPRFSGLQFPNYSSELNVNALELDDSALYLCASSLGAYEQYFGPGTRLTVT.

V gene TRBV5-4 combines with J gene TRBJ2-1; D remains ambiguous. CDR1 is SGHNT, CDR2 YYREEE, per germline (reference sequence). The CDR3 has 12 residues. Trimming left V 3 bases short and J 8 bases short, with 9 bases between. The CDR3 is CASSSEPYEQFF. As DNA, the CDR3 is TGTGCCAGCAGCTCCGAACCTTATGAGCAGTTCTTC.

V and J are TRBV9 and TRBJ2-1; D is perhaps TRBD2 (5 bases). The CDR3 runs 13 residues. V shed 4 bases and J shed 8 bases, with 13 bases lying between them. CDR1 and CDR2 from the germline V gene are SGDLS and YYNGEE. The CDR3 region has the DNA TGTGCCAGCAGCCCGGGATTGCATGATGAGCAGTTCTTC. As protein: CASSPGLHDEQFF.

V usage is TRBV7-9 and J usage is TRBJ2-7, with a weak D call TRBD1 (6 bases). The germline V gene encodes CDR1 SEHNR and CDR2 FQNEAQ (reference sequence). Trimming removed 6 bases at V and 4 bases at J, with 19 bases between. This CDR3 spans 15 amino acids. The CDR3 DNA is TGTGCCAGCAGTGAGTTCGTGGGGACACTGTACGAGCAGTACTTC. Translated, it gives CASSEFVGTLYEQYF.

The chain uses TRBV5-1 and TRBJ2-3, with D unclear. The CDR3 extends over 16 amino acids. V was clipped by 4 bases and J by 6 bases, with 21 bases between them. Germline V lookup: CDR1 SGHRS, CDR2 YFSETQ. The CDR3 reads CASSPPGPHRADTQYF. The CDR3 nucleotides are TGCGCCAGCAGCCCTCCAGGCCCTCATAGGGCGGATACGCAGTATTTT. The whole variable domain, filled in from reference TRBV5-1 and TRBJ2-3, reads KAGVTQTPRYLIKTRGQQVTLSCSPISGHRSVSWYQQTPGQGLQFLFEYFSETQRNKGNFPGRFSGRQFSNSRSEMNVSTLELGDSALYLCASSPPGPHRADTQYFGPGTRLTVL.

The chain employs TRBV7-9 and TRBJ2-7, with 9 bases lining up with TRBD2. With V trimmed by 7 bases and J by 2 bases, 12 bases remained unmatched. The length of the CDR3 is 16 residues. Looked up from germline, CDR1 is SEHNR and CDR2 is FQNEAQ (reference sequence). The CDR3 reads CASTASGDLHPYEQYF. As DNA, the CDR3 is TGTGCCAGCACCGCTAGCGGGGACCTTCACCCCTACGAGCAGTACTTC.

About this clone itself: Within the sample, other DNA sequences also encode this same CDR3. V gene TRBV5-1 combines with J gene TRBJ1-1; no firm D call. V was shortened by 0 bases and J by 4 bases, with 4 bases between the two germline ends. Germline loops: CDR1 SGHRS, CDR2 YFSETQ. The CDR3 length is 12 residues. CDR3 in amino acids: CASSLVGTEAFF. As DNA, the CDR3 is TGCGCCAGCAGCTTGGTCGGCACTGAAGCTTTCTTT.

The CDR3 loop reads CASSLRGGNQPQHF. The CDR3 DNA reads TGTGCCAGCAGCTTGAGAGGGGGCAATCAGCCCCAGCATTTT. The chain couples TRBV5-5 to TRBJ1-5; D may be TRBD1 (5 bases). Deletions cut 1 base from V and 2 bases from J, with 7 bases between. Germline values: CDR1 SGHKS, CDR2 YYEKEE (reference sequence). This CDR3 is built from 14 residues.

The CDR3 reads CASSGEGDRTGPASDTQYF. CDR3 coding DNA: TGTGCCAGCAGCGGCGAAGGGGATAGGACAGGCCCGGCGTCAGATACGCAGTATTTT. This chain uses TRBV5-4 with TRBJ2-3; TRBD1 agrees at 7 bases. The CDR3 runs 19 residues. CDR1 and CDR2 from the germline V gene are SGHNT and YYREEE (reference sequence). Trimming at V came to 4 bases and at J to 4 bases, leaving 21 bases not matched to a gene.

This sequence joins TRBV6-1 and TRBJ1-6; D uncertain. Germline assignment: CDR1 MNHNS and CDR2 SASEGT. The CDR3 runs 12 residues. V shed 7 bases and J shed 9 bases, with 10 bases lying between them. The CDR3 DNA reads TGTGCCAGCAATCTAATGGGTTCACCCCTCCACTTT. Translated: CASNLMGSPLHF.

The CDR3 sequence is CASIPDGVPPYEQYF. The CDR3 DNA reads as TGTGCCAGTATTCCGGACGGAGTTCCCCCCTACGAGCAGTACTTC. The chain is built from TRBV19 and TRBJ2-7, with D hard to call. This CDR3 is built from 15 residues. V lost 7 bases and J 2 bases, leaving 18 bases between the germline ends. Germline V gives CDR1 LNHDA, CDR2 SQIVND (reference sequence).

In this sample, this clone turned up once. This sequence joins TRBV5-1 and TRBJ2-7; TRBD1 is a possible D gene (7 bases). V was cut by 5 bases and J by 2 bases, with 20 bases left in between. Germline V gene lookup returns CDR1 SGHRS and CDR2 YFSETQ. This CDR3 comprises 16 residues. CDR3 DNA: TGCGCCAGCAGGGAGGGATGGACAGGAAGCCCCTACGAGCAGTACTTC. Protein product: CASREGWTGSPYEQYF.